This TCR beta chain derives from a study of PD-L1 blockade in urothelial cancer (dated by TCRdb to about 2017). Context from the whole study: All patients started therapy around 2014 and received atezolizumab 1,200 mg intravenously every 3 weeks. About 85% of the roughly 29 patients were males with bladder-origin urothelial cancer, and 18 of 29 reported a prior smoking history. Patients had an ECOG performance status of 0 or 1 and had received between 0 and 3 prior chemotherapy regimens. Blood samples were analyzed at 3 weeks after treatment start (second dose) and at 6 weeks after treatment start. Blood samples gave median yields of around 150,000 T cells and tens of thousands of unique TCRs, along with a median clonality of around 0.08. Somatic, immune and clinical correlates of response to PD-L1 blockade with atezolizumab in urothelial cancer were the focus of an exploratory multi-omic analysis. Pretreatment tumor samples, along with matched peripheral blood serially collected before and after atezolizumab treatment, were subjected to TCR sequencing. Durable clinical benefit meant progression-free survival longer than 6 months, and TCR features were also tested against progression-free and overall survival. Whole exome sequencing and RNA sequencing of pretreatment tumors were performed alongside TCR sequencing in the same patients. Roughly 10 patients achieved durable clinical benefit and about 22 did not. Pretreatment blood TCR-seq was available for 30 or so patients, at least one posttreatment blood collection was obtained for 24 patients, and tumor TCR-seq was available for 24 patients.

The research as a whole found: Improved progression-free and overall survival was associated with having pretreatment peripheral blood TCR clonality below the median. Because the sample size was small (n of about 30) and many of the analyses were exploratory, the results are meant to be hypothesis-generating. Patients with durable benefit showed greater expansion of tumor-associated TCR clones in peripheral blood 3 weeks after starting treatment (n ≈ 23, p = 0.022).

The cohort comprised 30 or so patients with locally advanced or metastatic urothelial carcinoma treated at Memorial Sloan Kettering on a trial protocol. Peripheral blood mononuclear cells were collected pretreatment and during treatment, with between 1 and 8 total time points obtained per patient. The Qiagen DNeasy Blood extraction kit was used to purify genomic DNA from total PBMCs and tumor samples. PBMCs were collected pretreatment and during treatment, and were isolated and stored as previously described. A remark on this clone: What antigen it recognizes has not been identified. Nothing much larger sits one base from this clone, and base qualities are not available.

To estimate absolute template abundance from read counts, synthetic TCR analog templates were spiked into each PCR. The immunoSEQ assay used bias-controlled V and J gene primers to amplify TCRbeta CDR3 regions from genomic DNA. Sequencing of rearranged TCRbeta segments was done at approximately 20X coverage. As for the authors' bioinformatics: Sequencing errors were corrected by clustering and CDR3s were annotated against IMGT to assign V, D and J genes. Downstream analyses used only productive TCRbeta rearrangements and left out out-of-frame or stop-codon sequences. Clonality was calculated as one minus the Shannon entropy normalized by the log of the number of unique productive sequences. Clones differing between time points or between blood and tumor were identified using Fisher's exact test with Benjamini-Hochberg correction, with an adjusted p below 0.01 applied as the threshold. This immuneACCESS table, as held by TCRdb, lists in-frame sequences with V and J called but not all clones. Of the missing ones, under half trace to an unresolved V gene in checked studies; the others have no known cause. V and J calls plus clone size are reproduced from that table; the DNA served to infer D and trimming. The sample data list about 37,000 clones, and 82% of these were observed just once. The ten biggest clones cover about 17% of the sample.

CDR1 LNHNV and CDR2 YYDKDF are derived from the germline V gene (reference sequence). V ends up 5 bases short and J 9 bases short, with an unmatched junction base count of 8. The CDR3 has 14 amino acids, counting the end cysteine and phenylalanine. Only CDR3 DNA remains: 42 bases, in frame from the first base. The receptor was isolated from a man aged 55 to 70 with urothelial cancer. Sequenced material: PBMCs, taken around atezolizumab (anti-PD-L1) treatment. This sequence uses TRBV15 and TRBJ1-4, with TRBD1 matching 8 junction bases. The nucleotide sequence is TGTGCCACCAGCCTCGACAGGGGTCCACAAAAACTGTTTTTT. The translation is CATSLDRGPQKLFF.